This is a list of T cell receptor beta chains from one sample in a study of PD-1 blockade in classical Hodgkin lymphoma. Only in-frame clones appear in the TCRdb table, and some are missing; sequencing was by immunoSEQ multiplex PCR. The top ten clones hold 37% of a sample with 6,000 to 6,500 clones, 70% to 80% of them seen once. The sequencing used peripheral blood mononuclear cells (PBMCs), collected at baseline. Receptors originate from a human donor with classical Hodgkin lymphoma. Both conserved end residues are part of each CDR3. Each record gives: clone size, V gene, J gene, CDR3 length, D gene, CDR3 protein, CDR3 DNA. The D gene is left open where the match is weak. Where a row states a size, it is once, few, many or the class of an expanded clone; other rows omit it.

size: few; V: TRBV7-9; J: TRBJ2-4; length: 15; D: .; CDR3: CASSLGVQEKNIQYF; DNA: TGTGCCAGCAGCTTAGGTGTGCAGGAAAAAAACATTCAGTACTTC
size: .; V: TRBV10-2; J: TRBJ1-2; length: 14; D: .; CDR3: CASSESGANYGYTF; DNA: TGCGCCAGCAGTGAGTCCGGAGCTAACTATGGCTACACCTTC
size: .; V: TRBV5-5; J: TRBJ1-2; length: 12; D: .; CDR3: CASTAQGRDYTF; DNA: TGTGCCAGCACCGCACAGGGCCGTGACTACACCTTC
size: few; V: TRBV28; J: TRBJ2-1; length: 15; D: TRBD2; CDR3: CASSRQREGRNEQFF; DNA: TGTGCCAGCAGCCGACAGCGGGAGGGCCGCAATGAGCAGTTCTTC
size: .; V: TRBV5-4; J: TRBJ2-7; length: 15; D: .; CDR3: CASSQQRGGSYEQYF; DNA: TGTGCCAGCAGCCAACAGCGAGGGGGTTCCTACGAGCAGTACTTC
size: .; V: TRBV19; J: TRBJ1-5; length: 17; D: TRBD1; CDR3: CASSRYPQDRGAQPQHF; DNA: TGTGCCAGTAGTAGATACCCCCAGGACAGGGGAGCGCAGCCCCAGCATTTT
size: once; V: TRBV5-1; J: TRBJ2-1; length: 12; D: .; CDR3: CASSSGVYEQFF; DNA: TGCGCCAGCAGCTCGGGAGTCTATGAGCAGTTCTTC
size: once; V: TRBV12-5; J: TRBJ2-1; length: 20; D: .; CDR3: CASGSPPGTTTRSSYNEQFF; DNA: TGTGCTAGTGGATCCCCCCCCGGGACGACTACCCGCAGCTCCTACAATGAGCAGTTCTTC
size: .; V: TRBV5-1; J: TRBJ2-5; length: 16; D: .; CDR3: CASSYDLLGTQETQYF; DNA: TGCGCCAGCAGCTACGACCTACTAGGGACACAAGAGACCCAGTACTTC
size: .; V: TRBV6-5; J: TRBJ2-3; length: 15; D: .; CDR3: CASSPQGRSTDTQYF; DNA: TGTGCCAGCAGTCCCCAGGGTCGAAGCACAGATACGCAGTATTTT
size: .; V: TRBV4-2; J: TRBJ1-2; length: 13; D: .; CDR3: CASSLPGTYGYTF; DNA: TGTGCCAGCAGCTTACCGGGGACCTATGGCTACACCTTC
size: few; V: TRBV30; J: TRBJ1-1; length: 12; D: TRBD1; CDR3: CAGGQHYTEAFF; DNA: TGTGCCGGGGGACAGCATTACACTGAAGCTTTCTTT
size: .; V: TRBV5-1; J: TRBJ2-7; length: 16; D: .; CDR3: CASSLAAGPGNYEQYF; DNA: TGCGCCAGCAGCTTGGCGGCGGGTCCCGGCAACTACGAGCAGTACTTC
size: .; V: TRBV7-9; J: TRBJ2-3; length: 15; D: TRBD2; CDR3: CASSLGGSETDTQYF; DNA: TGTGCCAGCAGCTTGGGGGGGAGCGAAACAGATACGCAGTATTTT
size: .; V: TRBV27; J: TRBJ2-7; length: 17; D: TRBD2; CDR3: CASSLDRGSGSRYEQYF; DNA: TGTGCCAGCAGTTTAGATCGGGGGAGCGGGAGTCGTTACGAGCAGTACTTC
size: .; V: TRBV5-4; J: TRBJ1-1; length: 15; D: .; CDR3: CASSLAGVGGLEAFF; DNA: TGTGCCAGCAGCTTGGCCGGAGTTGGGGGGCTTGAAGCTTTCTTT
size: once; V: TRBV29-1; J: TRBJ1-1; length: 15; D: .; CDR3: CSVGGIGLTNTEAFF; DNA: TGCAGCGTTGGGGGGATAGGGCTAACGAACACTGAAGCTTTCTTT
size: .; V: TRBV7-8; J: TRBJ2-1; length: 15; D: .; CDR3: CASSLDRGLYNEQFF; DNA: TGTGCCAGCAGCTTAGATAGGGGGTTGTACAATGAGCAGTTCTTC
size: .; V: TRBV6-1; J: TRBJ1-4; length: 14; D: .; CDR3: CASSESGEREKLFF; DNA: TGTGCCAGCAGTGAATCAGGGGAACGGGAAAAACTGTTTTTT
size: .; V: TRBV7-8; J: TRBJ2-2; length: 19; D: TRBD2; CDR3: CASSSGLAGAHPNTGELFF; DNA: TGTGCCAGCAGCTCGGGACTAGCGGGAGCACATCCGAACACCGGGGAGCTGTTTTTT
size: .; V: TRBV18; J: TRBJ2-1; length: 12; D: .; CDR3: CASSPQRGEQFF; DNA: TGTGCCAGCTCACCACAACGGGGTGAGCAGTTCTTC
size: large; V: TRBV29-1; J: TRBJ1-5; length: 15; D: .; CDR3: CSVTLEVGTNQPQHF; DNA: TGCAGCGTTACACTGGAGGTGGGGACCAATCAGCCCCAGCATTTT